The 16 T cell receptor beta chains presented below share a single source sample, sequenced in a study of shared clonotypes between healthy human individuals (dated by TCRdb to the early 2020s). Receptors were amplified or captured by the immunoSEQ multiplex PCR assay. TCRdb mirrors the immuneACCESS table, restricted to in-frame sequences. Some clones are absent from its copies; in checked studies, under half trace to an unresolved V gene, and the reason for the others is unknown. The sample table shows hundreds of thousands of clones, and roughly 96% are seen once. The top ten hold less than 0.3% of the sample. For the CD8 naive samples, CD45RO-negative cells were positively selected for CCR7, yielding a CD45RA+CCR7+ population from which TemRA cells were excluded. Specimen: naive CD8+ T cells sorted from blood. The sample's cell subset or site label, in plain terms: CD45RA+CCR7+. Receptors were obtained from a man aged 25 to 40 in good health.

The gene calls are TRBV18 and TRBJ2-4; 9 nucleotides align to TRBD1. The J segment lost 2 bases and the V segment lost 3 bases, leaving 11 bases of the junction unmatched. In germline, CDR1 is KGHSH, CDR2 LQKENI. This CDR3 spans 18 amino acids. DNA for the CDR3: TGTGCCAGCTCACCCCTCCGGGACAGGGCTCTTACCAAAAACATTCAGTACTTC. Its translation is CASSPLRDRALTKNIQYF.

This chain connects TRBV19 to TRBJ2-1; D uncertain. V dropped 7 bases and J dropped 1 base, with 11 bases sitting between them. CDR1 and CDR2 (germline): LNHDA, SQIVND (reference sequence). This CDR3 has 14 amino acids. In DNA form, the CDR3 reads TGTGCCAGTACCATAGTAGGGTCCTACAATGAGCAGTTCTTC. Protein product: CASTIVGSYNEQFF.

V is TRBV11-2 and J is TRBJ2-7; D is possibly TRBD1 (5 bases). Germline V gene lookup returns CDR1 SGHAT and CDR2 FQNNGV. V lost 5 bases and J 5 bases, leaving 13 bases between the germline ends. The CDR3 has 13 amino acids. As DNA, the CDR3 is TGTGCCAGCAGCCCGAGGCCAGGGAACGAGCAGTACTTC. Amino acid sequence: CASSPRPGNEQYF. Using reference TRBV11-2 and TRBJ2-7 for the parts outside the CDR3, the full variable domain is EAGVAQSPRYKIIEKRQSVAFWCNPISGHATLYWYQQILGQGPKLLIQFQNNGVVDDSQLPKDRFSAERLKGVDSTLKIQPAKLEDSAVYLCASSPRPGNEQYFGPGTRLTVT.

This clone appeared once. The V and J genes are TRBV7-2 and TRBJ2-7; D is unresolved. V was trimmed by 2 bases and J by 6 bases, leaving 11 bases between them. The germline CDR1 and CDR2 sequences are SGHTA and FQGNSA. The CDR3 runs 13 residues. CDR3 residues: CASSLYLSSEQYF. CDR3 sequence (DNA): TGTGCCAGCAGCTTATACCTCAGCTCCGAGCAGTACTTC.

This sequence joins TRBV5-4 and TRBJ2-5; no reliable D call. Between the trimmed V and J ends, which lost 4 bases and 2 bases, there was a span of 12 bases. The CDR3 is 14 residues long. Germline V gives CDR1 SGHNT, CDR2 YYREEE (reference sequence). CDR3 in DNA: TGTGCCAGCAGCCTTAGATCTTCTCAAGAGACCCAGTACTTC. Translated, it gives CASSLRSSQETQYF.

This chain's CDR3 is CASSPPEGGDAGELFF. CDR3 sequence (DNA): TGTGCCAGCAGCCCCCCGGAGGGGGGGGACGCCGGGGAGCTGTTTTTT. The rearrangement joins TRBV9 to TRBJ2-2; TRBD2 might be the D (7 bases). V gave up 4 bases and J gave up 6 bases, with 19 bases separating them. The CDR3 consists of 16 residues. Germline V CDR1 and CDR2: SGDLS, YYNGEE.

The gene calls are TRBV2 and TRBJ2-1; 10 bases fit TRBD1. The CDR3 is 19 amino acids. Germline V lookup: CDR1 SNHLY, CDR2 FYNNEI. The junction had 8 bases not matched to a gene; V was cut back by 0 bases and J by 0 bases. CDR3 DNA: TGTGCCAGCAGTGAAGCGCGGGACAGGGGACCACCCTCCTACAATGAGCAGTTCTTC. Encoded protein: CASSEARDRGPPSYNEQFF. Together with reference TRBV2 and TRBJ2-1, the CDR3 gives the full variable domain: EPEVTQTPSHQVTQMGQEVILRCVPISNHLYFYWYRQILGQKVEFLVSFYNNEISEKSEIFDDQFSVERPDGSNFTLKIRSTKLEDSAMYFCASSEARDRGPPSYNEQFFGPGTRLTVL.

This chain joins TRBV11-2 and TRBJ2-1, with D uncertain. Germline CDR1 reads SGHAT; CDR2 reads FQNNGV. V was trimmed by 1 base and J by 8 bases, leaving 9 bases between them. The length of the CDR3 is 13 residues. The CDR3 loop reads CASSLVIGHEQFF. The DNA of the CDR3 is TGTGCCAGCAGCTTAGTTATAGGTCATGAGCAGTTCTTC.

The chain joins TRBV15 to TRBJ2-2; 9 bases align to TRBD2. V shed 2 bases, J shed 1 base, and the junction held 8 bases outside the gene matches. Germline values: CDR1 LNHNV, CDR2 YYDKDF (reference sequence). This CDR3 is 18 amino acids long. This chain's CDR3 is CATSRSLLLAGNTGELFF. CDR3 sequence (DNA): TGTGCCACCAGCAGAAGCTTACTACTAGCGGGGAACACCGGGGAGCTGTTTTTT.

CDR3 in amino acids: CASSHGQGETQYF. Here the CDR3 DNA reads TGCGCCAGCAGCCACGGACAGGGTGAGACCCAGTACTTC. The V and J genes are TRBV4-1 and TRBJ2-5; 8 nucleotides match TRBD1. V shed 3 bases and J 5 bases; nucleotides not matched to a gene: 2. The CDR3 spans 13 residues. Germline loops: CDR1 MGHRA, CDR2 YSYEKL.

The chain carries TRBV4-1 and TRBJ2-7, with 7 bases aligning to TRBD2. The CDR3 has 15 residues. V trimming: 5 bases; J trimming: 2 bases; junction bases outside the gene matches: 9. Per germline, CDR1 MGHRA and CDR2 YSYEKL. Written as DNA, the CDR3 is TGCGCCAGCAGCTGGACTAGAGGTGGGACCTACGAGCAGTACTTC. This encodes CASSWTRGGTYEQYF.

The chain combines TRBV19 with TRBJ2-7; 7 bases fit TRBD1. The germline V gene has CDR1 LNHDA and CDR2 SQIVND (reference sequence). V shed 6 bases and J 5 bases; nucleotides not matched to a gene: 7. This CDR3 region has 13 residues. CDR3 DNA: TGTGCCAGTAGCCGGGATCAGGGGGACGAGCAGTACTTC. Translated, it gives CASSRDQGDEQYF. Supplemented by reference TRBV19 and TRBJ2-7, the full variable domain reads DGGITQSPKYLFRKEGQNVTLSCEQNLNHDAMYWYRQDPGQGLRLIYYSQIVNDFQKGDIAEGYSVSREKKESFPLTVTSAQKNPTAFYLCASSRDQGDEQYFGPGTRLTVT.

The chain uses TRBV29-1 and TRBJ1-1; unclear D gene. Trimming removed 1 base from V and 5 bases from J, with 14 bases in between. This CDR3 region has 14 residues. Germline V lookup: CDR1 SQVTM, CDR2 ANQGSEA. The CDR3 here is CSVEAGGLGTEAFF. The CDR3 region has the DNA TGCAGCGTTGAAGCCGGTGGGCTGGGAACTGAAGCTTTCTTT.

The genes are TRBV19 and TRBJ2-1, with 9 bases aligning to TRBD2. V was clipped by 3 bases and J by 3 bases; unmatched bases: 6. This CDR3 has 16 amino acids. Germline assignment: CDR1 LNHDA and CDR2 SQIVND (reference sequence). DNA for the CDR3: TGTGCCAGTAGTATCGGGAGCGGGGGGTTCTACAATGAGCAGTTCTTC. Its translation: CASSIGSGGFYNEQFF.

The chain employs TRBV11-2 and TRBJ2-4; D uncertain. This CDR3 contains 16 residues. The V end lost 5 bases, the J end lost 4 bases, and 18 bases lay between the germline ends. In germline, CDR1 is SGHAT, CDR2 FQNNGV. CDR3 sequence: CASSPLVSPLKNIQYF. The CDR3, as DNA: TGTGCCAGCAGCCCCTTAGTATCGCCCCTTAAAAACATTCAGTACTTC.

Comment on this clone: Other DNA variants within this sample encode the same CDR3. The rearrangement links TRBV5-5 to TRBJ2-7; no reliable D call. Per germline, CDR1 SGHKS and CDR2 YYEKEE (reference sequence). Trimming removed 2 bases at V and 4 bases at J, with 7 bases between. This CDR3 has 12 residues. This CDR3 reads CASSLGGYEQYF. Written as DNA, the CDR3 is TGTGCCAGCAGCTTAGGCGGATACGAGCAGTACTTC.